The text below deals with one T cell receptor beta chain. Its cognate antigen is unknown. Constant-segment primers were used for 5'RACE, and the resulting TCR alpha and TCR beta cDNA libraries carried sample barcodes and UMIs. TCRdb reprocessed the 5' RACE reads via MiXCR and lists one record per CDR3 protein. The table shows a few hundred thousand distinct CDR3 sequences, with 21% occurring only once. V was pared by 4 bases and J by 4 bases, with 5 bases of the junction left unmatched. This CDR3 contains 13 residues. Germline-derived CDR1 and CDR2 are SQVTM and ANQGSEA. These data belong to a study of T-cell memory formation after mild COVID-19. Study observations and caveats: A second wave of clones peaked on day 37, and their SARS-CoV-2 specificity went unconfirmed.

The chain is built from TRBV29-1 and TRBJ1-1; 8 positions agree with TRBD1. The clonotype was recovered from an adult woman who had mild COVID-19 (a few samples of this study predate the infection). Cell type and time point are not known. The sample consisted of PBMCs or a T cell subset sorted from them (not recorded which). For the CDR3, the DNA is TGCAGCGTTGCAGGACAGGGAGGCACTGAAGCTTTCTTT. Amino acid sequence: CSVAGQGGTEAFF.